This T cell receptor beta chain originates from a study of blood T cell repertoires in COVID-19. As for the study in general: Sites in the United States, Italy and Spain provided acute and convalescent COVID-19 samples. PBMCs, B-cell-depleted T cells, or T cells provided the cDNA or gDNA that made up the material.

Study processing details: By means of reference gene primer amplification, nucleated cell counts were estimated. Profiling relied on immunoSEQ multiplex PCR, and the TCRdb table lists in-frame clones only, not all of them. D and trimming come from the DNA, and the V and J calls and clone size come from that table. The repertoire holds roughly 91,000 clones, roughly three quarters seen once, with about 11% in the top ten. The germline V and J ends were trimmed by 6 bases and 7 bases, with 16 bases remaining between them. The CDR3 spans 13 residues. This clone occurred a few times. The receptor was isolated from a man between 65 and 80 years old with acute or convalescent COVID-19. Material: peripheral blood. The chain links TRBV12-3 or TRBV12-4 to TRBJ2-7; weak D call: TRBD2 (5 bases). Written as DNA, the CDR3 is TGTGCCAGCAGCTTCGGACTTATGGGGGAGCAGTACTTC. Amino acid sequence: CASSFGLMGEQYF.